The 14 T cell receptor beta chains below all came from one sample that was sequenced in a study of T cells in Graves' hyperthyroidism and ophthalmopathy. Amplification yielded TCR beta CDR3 regions, with RNA transcripts as the source. Using the HTBI primer set, a first-round RT-PCR was run on the TCR CDR3. Via MiXCR, TCRdb re-called the multiplex PCR reads, giving one row per CDR3 protein. The sample shows around 520,000 distinct CDR3 sequences, roughly 15% of them seen only once. The sample consisted of blood. The receptors come from a middle-aged woman with Graves' hyperthyroidism.

This clonotype has ten or more counts. CDR3 bases: TGTGCCAGCAGGAAGGGCTCAGGGGGTAATGAGCAGTTCTTC. Protein: CASRKGSGGNEQFF. The rearrangement joins TRBV7-2 to TRBJ2-1; 7 bases are shared with TRBD1. The V segment lost 6 bases and the J segment 7 bases; nucleotides outside the gene matches: 9. Germline V gene sequence: CDR1 SGHTA, CDR2 FQGNSA. The CDR3 totals 14 residues.

The table lists this clonotype with many counts. The rearrangement joins TRBV28 to TRBJ2-4; 10 bases are shared with TRBD2. The CDR3 has 19 residues. V lost 5 bases, J lost 0 bases, and 13 bases stayed unmatched. CDR1 MDHEN and CDR2 SYDVKM come from the germline V gene. As DNA, the CDR3 is TGTGCCAGCAGTCCCCTTGCAGCGGGAGGGTGGGAAGCCAAAAACATTCAGTACTTC. Residues: CASSPLAAGGWEAKNIQYF.

Ten or more counts support this clonotype. The chain uses TRBV30 and TRBJ2-5; weak D call: TRBD2 (6 bases). The CDR3 has 13 amino acids. Trimming cost V 2 bases and J 3 bases, with 10 bases left between them. Germline-derived CDR1 and CDR2 are GTSNPN and SVGIG (reference sequence). The chain's CDR3 is CAWSQGLEETQYF. CDR3 nucleotide sequence: TGTGCCTGGAGTCAGGGACTCGAAGAGACCCAGTACTTC.

This clonotype was recorded once. V and J are TRBV9 and TRBJ1-2; D may be TRBD1 (6 bases). Germline V gives CDR1 SGDLS, CDR2 YYNGEE. The germline V and J ends were trimmed by 3 bases and 1 base, with 13 bases remaining between them. This CDR3 has 15 residues. CDR3 sequence: CASSAGGGVNYGYTF. In DNA, the CDR3 is TGTGCCAGCAGCGCGGGGGGGGGCGTTAACTATGGCTACACCTTC.

This clonotype was picked up many times. The chain has TRBV3-1 and TRBJ2-5; D is possibly TRBD2 (5 bases). The CDR3 has 15 amino acids. The ends were cut back, 2 bases at V and 5 bases at J, with 15 bases in the middle. Germline V CDR1 and CDR2: LGHDT, YNNKEL (reference sequence). Written as DNA, the CDR3 is TGTGCCAGCAGCCAACCTTTACCCCGAGGGGAGACCCAGTACTTC. As protein: CASSQPLPRGETQYF.

This clonotype was recorded at least ten times. The V and J genes are TRBV6-1 and TRBJ2-4; 7 nucleotides line up with TRBD1. Trimming took 6 bases from V and 6 from J; bases not matched to a gene: 8. Per germline, CDR1 MNHNS and CDR2 SASEGT. The CDR3 totals 14 residues. CDR3 in DNA: TGTGCCAGCAGACAGGGACAGCTCCTAAACATTCAGTACTTC. This encodes CASRQGQLLNIQYF.

This clonotype was seen only a few times. The J gene is TRBJ1-1, the V gene TRBV19, with D maybe TRBD1 (6 bases). Trimming shortened V by 4 bases and J by 5 bases, and 14 bases separated the two germline ends. The CDR3 has 14 residues. Germline assignment: CDR1 LNHDA and CDR2 SQIVND (reference sequence). CDR3 sequence reads: CASSTLGGRTEAFF. CDR3 coding DNA: TGTGCCAGTAGTACCCTAGGGGGGAGGACTGAAGCTTTCTTT.

This clonotype was seen many times. The chain recombines TRBV28 with TRBJ2-1, with 12 bases aligning to TRBD1. Per the germline V gene, CDR1 is MDHEN and CDR2 is SYDVKM. Germline trimming cut 6 bases from V and 8 bases from J; bases unmatched to any gene: 5. The CDR3 is made up of 14 amino acids. CDR3 region: CASRSGQGAYEQFF. The CDR3 DNA follows: TGTGCCAGCAGGTCGGGACAGGGGGCCTATGAGCAGTTCTTC.

The table lists this clonotype with many counts. V and J are TRBV6-1 and TRBJ2-7; 7 bases map to TRBD2. Trimming cost V 5 bases and J 2 bases; bases outside gene matches: 12. CDR1 is MNHNS and CDR2 is SASEGT in the germline V gene. The CDR3 length is 16 residues. CDR3: CASSTGRGVSPYEQYF. The CDR3 bases are TGTGCCAGCAGTACAGGACGGGGGGTGAGTCCCTACGAGCAGTACTTC.

In this sample, this clonotype turned up many times. The chain uses TRBV7-8 and TRBJ2-3, with 10 bases matching TRBD2. Germline CDR1 is SGHVS and CDR2 is FQNEAQ. There are 16 residues in the CDR3. Trimming took 2 bases from V and 4 from J; bases not matched to a gene: 6. This CDR3 reads CASSLTAGGPSDTQYF. The CDR3 DNA reads as TGTGCCAGCAGCTTAACAGCGGGAGGGCCCTCAGATACGCAGTATTTT.

This clonotype appeared many times. CDR3 in DNA: TGCGCCAGCAGCTTGGCAGGAGAGAACACTGAAGCTTTCTTT. It codes for CASSLAGENTEAFF. The chain combines TRBV5-1 with TRBJ1-1, with no clear D. The germline V and J ends were trimmed by 0 bases and 1 base, with 7 bases remaining between them. This CDR3 region has 14 residues. CDR1 and CDR2 from the germline V gene are SGHRS and YFSETQ.

This clonotype occurred many times. The chain combines TRBV2 with TRBJ2-1; 7 positions match TRBD1. The CDR3 consists of 12 residues. CDR1 is SNHLY, CDR2 FYNNEI, per germline. J was trimmed by 6 bases and V by 8 bases; bases with no gene match: 4. The CDR3 region has the DNA TGTGCCAGCCTACAGGGGATCAATGAGCAGTTCTTC. Amino acid sequence: CASLQGINEQFF.

The chain combines TRBV28 with TRBJ1-3; D is uncertain. There are 12 residues in the CDR3. V lost 2 bases and J lost 5, with 4 bases in between. CDR1 is MDHEN, CDR2 SYDVKM, per germline. CDR3 DNA sequence: TGTGCCAGCAGTTTAGACAGAAACACCATATATTTT. Its protein is CASSLDRNTIYF.

This clonotype was picked up many times. The chain is built from TRBV5-1 and TRBJ2-7; D remains ambiguous. Trimming removed 0 bases from V and 2 bases from J, with 6 bases in between. This CDR3 contains 13 residues. The V gene's germline CDR1 is SGHRS and CDR2 YFSETQ. CDR3 region: CASSLDVAYEQYF. CDR3 DNA: TGCGCCAGCAGCTTGGATGTGGCCTACGAGCAGTACTTC.